The clone carrying this T cell receptor beta chain was picked up a small number of times. Original analysis: Quantification of nucleated cells was approximated via reference gene primer amplification. Profiling relied on immunoSEQ multiplex PCR, and the TCRdb table lists in-frame clones only, not all of them. V, J and clone size are taken as reported in that table, and D and trimming were inferred from the DNA itself. The data show approximately 260,000 clones, 82% seen once. The entry originates in a study of blood T cell repertoires in COVID-19. Looking at the study overall: Some COVID-19 samples were acute and others convalescent; all came from the United States, Italy and Spain. PBMCs, B-cell-depleted T cells, or T cells provided the cDNA or gDNA that made up the material.

The germline V gene has CDR1 SGHNT and CDR2 YYREEE (reference sequence). The germline V and J ends were trimmed by 4 bases and 3 bases, with 10 bases remaining between them. This CDR3 comprises 13 residues. This receptor was obtained from a woman aged 55-70 years with active or convalescent COVID-19. Sequenced material: peripheral blood. The chain carries TRBV5-4 and TRBJ1-1; TRBD1 is a possible D gene (5 bases). The CDR3 here is CASSRGSYTEAFF. The CDR3 DNA reads TGTGCCAGCAGCAGGGGAAGCTACACTGAAGCTTTCTTT.